Reported below is one TCR beta chain. The entry originates in a study of blood T cell repertoires in COVID-19. Across the study: Samples came from the United States, Italy and Spain, spanning acute and convalescent COVID-19. Sources were T cells, B-cell-depleted T cells, or PBMCs; the material itself was cDNA or gDNA.

The germline CDR1 and CDR2 sequences are SGHKS and YYEKEE (reference sequence). The CDR3 consists of 16 residues. Trimming pared 4 bases from V and 0 bases from J, leaving 17 bases between. Authors' data handling: The authors estimated nucleated cell counts from reference gene primer amplification. Assay used: immunoSEQ multiplex PCR; TCRdb lists only in-frame clones, some missing. That table gives V, J and clone size, and the DNA gave D and trimming. The sample includes 66,000 or so clones, about 82% of them seen just once. This chain links TRBV5-5 with TRBJ2-7; tentative D call: TRBD1 (5 bases). The TCR was taken from a human donor in a cohort sampled during active COVID-19. Sequencing was done on a sample of peripheral blood. The chain's CDR3 is CASSKDQDTYSYEQYF. The CDR3 nucleotides are TGTGCCAGCAGCAAGGACCAGGACACTTACTCCTACGAGCAGTACTTC.